The TCR beta chain described here comes from a study of cytomegalovirus exposure and HLA in healthy donors. Germline CDR1 reads SGDLS; CDR2 reads YYNGEE. V lost 2 bases and J lost 9, with 15 bases in between. This CDR3 comprises 15 residues. The protocol was immunoSEQ multiplex PCR, while the TCRdb copy is restricted to in-frame clones and leaves out a portion. Of some 76,000 clones listed, less than 95% are singletons. The TCR sequence derives from a woman between 18 and 30 years old in good health and CMV-seropositive. V is TRBV9 and J is TRBJ1-6; D might be TRBD1 (5 bases). The sample comprised PBMCs. The CDR3 reads CASSVYSGLSSPLHF. For the CDR3, the DNA is TGTGCCAGCAGCGTTTATTCGGGACTATCTTCACCCCTCCACTTT.